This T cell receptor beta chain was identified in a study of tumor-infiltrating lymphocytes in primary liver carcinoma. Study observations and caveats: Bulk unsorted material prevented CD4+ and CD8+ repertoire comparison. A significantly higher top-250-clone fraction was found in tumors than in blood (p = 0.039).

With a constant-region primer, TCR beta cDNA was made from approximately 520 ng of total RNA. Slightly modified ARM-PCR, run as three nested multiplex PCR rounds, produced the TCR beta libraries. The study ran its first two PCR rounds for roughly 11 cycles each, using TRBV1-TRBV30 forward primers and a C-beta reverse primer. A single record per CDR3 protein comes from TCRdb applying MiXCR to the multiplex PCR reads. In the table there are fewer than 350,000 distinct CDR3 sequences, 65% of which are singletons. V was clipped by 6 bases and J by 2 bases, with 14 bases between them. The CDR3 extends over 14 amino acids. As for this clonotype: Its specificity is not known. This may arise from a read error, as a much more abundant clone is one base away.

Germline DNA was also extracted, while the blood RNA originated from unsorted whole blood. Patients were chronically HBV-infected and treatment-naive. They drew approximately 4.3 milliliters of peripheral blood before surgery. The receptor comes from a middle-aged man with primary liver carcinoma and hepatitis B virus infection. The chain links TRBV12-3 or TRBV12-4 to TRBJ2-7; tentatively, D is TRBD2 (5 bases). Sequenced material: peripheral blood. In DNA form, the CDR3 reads TGTGCCAGCAGCCGAAATGGACTGACCTACGAGCAGTACTTC. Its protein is CASSRNGLTYEQYF.